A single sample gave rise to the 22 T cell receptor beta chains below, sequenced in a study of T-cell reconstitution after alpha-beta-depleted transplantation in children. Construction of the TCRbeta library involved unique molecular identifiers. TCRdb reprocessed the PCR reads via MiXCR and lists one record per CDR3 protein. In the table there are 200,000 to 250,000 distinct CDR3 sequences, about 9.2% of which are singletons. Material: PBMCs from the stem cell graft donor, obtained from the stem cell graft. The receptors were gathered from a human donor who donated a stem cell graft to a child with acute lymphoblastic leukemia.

CDR3 sequence: CASRDRGPRDNEQFF. CDR3 in DNA: TGTGCCAGCAGGGACAGGGGGCCTCGTGACAATGAGCAGTTCTTC. The chain links TRBV3-1 to TRBJ2-1; 11 nucleotides match TRBD1. With V trimmed by 6 bases and J by 5 bases, 6 bases remained unmatched. The CDR3 contains 15 residues. Germline V gene lookup returns CDR1 LGHDT and CDR2 YNNKEL (reference sequence).

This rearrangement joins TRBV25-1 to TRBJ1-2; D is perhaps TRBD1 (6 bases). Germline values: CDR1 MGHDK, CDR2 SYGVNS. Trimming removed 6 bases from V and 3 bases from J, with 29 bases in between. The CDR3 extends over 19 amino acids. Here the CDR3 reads CASRGHQVGLGRGDYGYTF. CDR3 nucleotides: TGTGCCAGCAGGGGACACCAGGTTGGGCTGGGGCGGGGCGACTATGGCTACACCTTC.

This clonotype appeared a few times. The CDR3 nucleotides read TGTGCCAGCAGCCAATTTAAGGGGGAGTTCACTGAAGCTTTCTTT. Amino acids: CASSQFKGEFTEAFF. This chain connects TRBV3-1 to TRBJ1-1; possible D gene TRBD1, 6 bases. Germline values: CDR1 LGHDT, CDR2 YNNKEL (reference sequence). The CDR3 runs 15 residues. V lost 2 bases, J lost 4 bases, and 14 bases lay in between.

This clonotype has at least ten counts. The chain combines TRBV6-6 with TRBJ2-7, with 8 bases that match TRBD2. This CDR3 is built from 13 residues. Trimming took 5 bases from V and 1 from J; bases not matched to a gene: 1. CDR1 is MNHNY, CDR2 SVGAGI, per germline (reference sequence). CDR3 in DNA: TGTGCCAGCAGTCGGGAGGGTTCCTACGAGCAGTACTTC. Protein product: CASSREGSYEQYF.

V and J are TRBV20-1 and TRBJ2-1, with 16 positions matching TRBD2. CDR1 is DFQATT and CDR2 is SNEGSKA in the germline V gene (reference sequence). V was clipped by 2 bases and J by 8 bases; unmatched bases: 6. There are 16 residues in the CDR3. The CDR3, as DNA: TGCAGTGCTAGACCGGGGACTAGCGGGGGGGCCTATGAGCAGTTCTTC. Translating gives CSARPGTSGGAYEQFF.

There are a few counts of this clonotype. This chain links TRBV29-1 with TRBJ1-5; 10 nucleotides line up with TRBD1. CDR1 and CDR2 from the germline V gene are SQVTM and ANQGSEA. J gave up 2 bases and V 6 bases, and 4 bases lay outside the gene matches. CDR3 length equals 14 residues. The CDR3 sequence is CSVKGTGGNQPQHF. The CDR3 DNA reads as TGCAGCGTAAAAGGGACAGGGGGCAATCAGCCCCAGCATTTT. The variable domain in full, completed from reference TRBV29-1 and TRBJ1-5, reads SAVISQKPSRDICQRGTSLTIQCQVDSQVTMMFWYRQQPGQSLTLIATANQGSEATYESGFVIDKFPISRPNLTFSTLTVSNMSPEDSSIYLCSVKGTGGNQPQHFGDGTRLSIL.

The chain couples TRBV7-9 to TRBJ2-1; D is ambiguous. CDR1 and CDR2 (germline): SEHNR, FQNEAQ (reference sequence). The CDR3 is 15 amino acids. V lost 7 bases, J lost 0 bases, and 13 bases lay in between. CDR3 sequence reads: CASTPVLSSYNEQFF. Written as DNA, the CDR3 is TGTGCCAGCACCCCGGTTTTAAGCTCCTACAATGAGCAGTTCTTC.

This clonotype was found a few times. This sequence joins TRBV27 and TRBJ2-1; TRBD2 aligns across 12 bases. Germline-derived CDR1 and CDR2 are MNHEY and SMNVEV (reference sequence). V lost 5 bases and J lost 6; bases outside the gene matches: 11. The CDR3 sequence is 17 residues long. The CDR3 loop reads CASSLLAGGPRSNEQFF. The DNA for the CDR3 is TGTGCCAGCAGTCTACTAGCGGGGGGCCCTCGGAGCAATGAGCAGTTCTTC.

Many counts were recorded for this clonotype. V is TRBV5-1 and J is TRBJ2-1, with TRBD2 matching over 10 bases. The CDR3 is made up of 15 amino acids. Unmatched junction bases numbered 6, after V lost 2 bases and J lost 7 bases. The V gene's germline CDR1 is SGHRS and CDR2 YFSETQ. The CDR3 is CASSFSGGPRNEQFF. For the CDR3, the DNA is TGCGCCAGCAGCTTTAGCGGGGGGCCCAGGAATGAGCAGTTCTTC.

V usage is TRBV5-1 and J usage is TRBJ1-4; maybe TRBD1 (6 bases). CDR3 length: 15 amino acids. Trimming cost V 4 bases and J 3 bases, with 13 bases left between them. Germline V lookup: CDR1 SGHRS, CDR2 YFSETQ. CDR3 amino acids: CASSTQQGSNEKLFF. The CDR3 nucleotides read TGCGCCAGCAGCACACAACAGGGTTCTAATGAAAAACTGTTTTTT.

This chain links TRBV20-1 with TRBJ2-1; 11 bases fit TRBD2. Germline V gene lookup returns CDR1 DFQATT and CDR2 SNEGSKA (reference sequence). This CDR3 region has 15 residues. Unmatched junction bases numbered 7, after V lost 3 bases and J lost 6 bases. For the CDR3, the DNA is TGCAGTGCTAGTAGGACTAGCGGGCAGTCCAATGAGCAGTTCTTC. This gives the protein CSASRTSGQSNEQFF.

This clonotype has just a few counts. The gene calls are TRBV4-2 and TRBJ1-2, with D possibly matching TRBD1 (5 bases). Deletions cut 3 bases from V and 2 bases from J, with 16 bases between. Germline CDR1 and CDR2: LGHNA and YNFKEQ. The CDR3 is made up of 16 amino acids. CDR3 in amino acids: CASSQGGTYPNYGYTF. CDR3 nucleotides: TGTGCCAGCAGCCAGGGAGGGACCTACCCGAACTATGGCTACACCTTC.

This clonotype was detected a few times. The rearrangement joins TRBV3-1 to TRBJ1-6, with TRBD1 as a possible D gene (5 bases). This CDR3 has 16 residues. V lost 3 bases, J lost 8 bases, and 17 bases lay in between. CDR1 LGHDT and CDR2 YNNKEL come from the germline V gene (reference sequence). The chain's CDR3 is CASSHPPGTGDSPLHF. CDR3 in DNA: TGTGCCAGCAGCCACCCCCCCGGGACGGGTGATTCACCCCTCCACTTT.

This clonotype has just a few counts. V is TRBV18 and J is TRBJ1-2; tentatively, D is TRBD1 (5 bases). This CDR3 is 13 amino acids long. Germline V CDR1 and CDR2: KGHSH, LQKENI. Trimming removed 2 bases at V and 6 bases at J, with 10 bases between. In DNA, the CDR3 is TGTGCCAGCTCACCAGGCAGGGAAGATGGCTACACCTTC. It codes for CASSPGREDGYTF.

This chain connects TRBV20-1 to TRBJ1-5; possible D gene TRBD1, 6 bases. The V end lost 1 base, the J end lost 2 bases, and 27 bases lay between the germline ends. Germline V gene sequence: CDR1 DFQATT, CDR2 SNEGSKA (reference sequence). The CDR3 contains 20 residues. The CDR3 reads CSARGEGGAGLKDGNQPQHF. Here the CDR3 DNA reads TGCAGTGCTAGAGGGGAAGGGGGGGCAGGATTAAAGGATGGCAATCAGCCCCAGCATTTT.

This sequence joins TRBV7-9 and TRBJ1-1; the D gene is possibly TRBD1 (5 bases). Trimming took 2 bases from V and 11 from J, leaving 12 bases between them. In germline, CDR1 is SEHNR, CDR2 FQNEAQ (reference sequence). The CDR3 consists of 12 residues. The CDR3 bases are TGTGCCAGCAGCTTACTGCAGGGAACGGCTTTCTTT. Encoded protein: CASSLLQGTAFF.

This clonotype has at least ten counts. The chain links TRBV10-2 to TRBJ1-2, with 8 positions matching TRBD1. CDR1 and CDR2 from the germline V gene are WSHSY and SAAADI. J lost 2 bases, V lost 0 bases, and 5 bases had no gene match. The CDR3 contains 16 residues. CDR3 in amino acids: CASSESNRGKNYGYTF. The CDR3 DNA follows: TGCGCCAGCAGTGAGTCCAACAGGGGGAAGAACTATGGCTACACCTTC.

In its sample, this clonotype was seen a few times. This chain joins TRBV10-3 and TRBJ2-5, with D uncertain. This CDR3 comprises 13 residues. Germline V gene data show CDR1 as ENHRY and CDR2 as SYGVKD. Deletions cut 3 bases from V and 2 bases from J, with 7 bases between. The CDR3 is CAISDRKQETQYF. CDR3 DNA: TGTGCCATCAGTGACAGGAAACAAGAGACCCAGTACTTC.

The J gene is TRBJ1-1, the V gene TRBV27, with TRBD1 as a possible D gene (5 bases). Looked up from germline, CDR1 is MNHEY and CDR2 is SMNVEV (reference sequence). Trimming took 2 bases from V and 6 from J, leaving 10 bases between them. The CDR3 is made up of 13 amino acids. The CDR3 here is CASSLRGAPEAFF. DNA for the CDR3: TGTGCCAGCAGTTTACGAGGGGCCCCTGAAGCTTTCTTT.

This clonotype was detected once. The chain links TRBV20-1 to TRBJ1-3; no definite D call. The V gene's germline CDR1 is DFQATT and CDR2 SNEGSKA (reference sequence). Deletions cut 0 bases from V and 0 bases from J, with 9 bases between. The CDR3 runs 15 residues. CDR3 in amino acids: CSARDFRGSGNTIYF. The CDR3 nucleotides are TGCAGTGCTAGAGATTTTCGAGGCTCTGGAAACACCATATATTTT.

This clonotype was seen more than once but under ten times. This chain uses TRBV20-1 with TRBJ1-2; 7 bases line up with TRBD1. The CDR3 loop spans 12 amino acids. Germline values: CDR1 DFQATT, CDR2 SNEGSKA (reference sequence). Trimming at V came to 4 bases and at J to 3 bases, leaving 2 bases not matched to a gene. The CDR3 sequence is CSAKGQDYGYTF. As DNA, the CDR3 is TGCAGTGCTAAAGGACAGGACTATGGCTACACCTTC.

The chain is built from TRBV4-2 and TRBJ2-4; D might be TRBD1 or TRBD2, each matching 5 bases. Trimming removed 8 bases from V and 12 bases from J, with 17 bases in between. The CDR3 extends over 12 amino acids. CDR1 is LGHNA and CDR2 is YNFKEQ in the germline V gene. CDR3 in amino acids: CASGPGRFGQYF. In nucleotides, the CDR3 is TGTGCCAGCGGCCCGGGGCGCTTTGGTCAGTACTTC.